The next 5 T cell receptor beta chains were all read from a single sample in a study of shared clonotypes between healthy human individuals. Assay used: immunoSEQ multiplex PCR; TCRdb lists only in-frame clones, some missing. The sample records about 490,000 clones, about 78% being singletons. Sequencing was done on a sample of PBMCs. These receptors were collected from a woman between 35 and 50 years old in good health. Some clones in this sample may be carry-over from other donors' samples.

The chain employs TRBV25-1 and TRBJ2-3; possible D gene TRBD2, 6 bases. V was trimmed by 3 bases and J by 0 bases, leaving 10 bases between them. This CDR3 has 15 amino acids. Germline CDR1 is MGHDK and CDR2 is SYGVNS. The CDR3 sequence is CASSDGSGSTDTQYF. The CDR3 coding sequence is TGTGCCAGCAGTGACGGGAGCGGCAGCACAGATACGCAGTATTTT.

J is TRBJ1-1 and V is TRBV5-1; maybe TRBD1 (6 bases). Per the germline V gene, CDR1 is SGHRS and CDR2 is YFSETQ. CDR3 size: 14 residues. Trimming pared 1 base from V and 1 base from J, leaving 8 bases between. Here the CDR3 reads CASSLPGANTEAFF. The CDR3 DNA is TGCGCCAGCAGCTTGCCGGGGGCGAACACTGAAGCTTTCTTT. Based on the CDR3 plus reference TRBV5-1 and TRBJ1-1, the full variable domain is KAGVTQTPRYLIKTRGQQVTLSCSPISGHRSVSWYQQTPGQGLQFLFEYFSETQRNKGNFPGRFSGRQFSNSRSEMNVSTLELGDSALYLCASSLPGANTEAFFGQGTRLTVV.

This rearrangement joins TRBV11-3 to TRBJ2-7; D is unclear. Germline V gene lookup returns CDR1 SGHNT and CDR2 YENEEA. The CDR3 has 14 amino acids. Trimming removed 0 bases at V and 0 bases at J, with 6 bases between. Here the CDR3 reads CASSLEGYSYEQYF. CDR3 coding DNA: TGTGCCAGCAGCTTAGAGGGCTACTCCTACGAGCAGTACTTC.

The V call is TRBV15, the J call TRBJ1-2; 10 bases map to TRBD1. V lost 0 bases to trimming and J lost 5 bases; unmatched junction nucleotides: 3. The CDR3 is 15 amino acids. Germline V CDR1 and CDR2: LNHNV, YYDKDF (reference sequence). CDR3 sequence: CATSRDLGQGYGYTF. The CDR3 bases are TGTGCCACCAGCAGAGATTTGGGACAGGGGTATGGCTACACCTTC.

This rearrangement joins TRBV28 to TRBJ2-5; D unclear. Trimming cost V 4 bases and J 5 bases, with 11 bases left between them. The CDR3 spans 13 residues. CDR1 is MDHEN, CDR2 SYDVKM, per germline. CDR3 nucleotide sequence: TGTGCCAGCAGTTATGCTCTGGCGGAGACCCAGTACTTC. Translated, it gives CASSYALAETQYF.